The 27 T cell receptor beta chains below were found in one sample sequenced in a study of T cell responses to AZD1222 COVID-19 vaccine. TCRdb's copy holds only in-frame clones and misses some; the assay was immunoSEQ multiplex PCR. The profile covers approximately 210,000 clones, with approximately 90% appearing a single time and around 3.6% taken by the ten largest. The sample in question was peripheral blood, obtained 28 days after the second AZD1222 dose. The receptors here all came from an adult who received the AZD1222 COVID-19 vaccine.

The rearrangement links TRBV7-9 to TRBJ2-7; D perhaps matches TRBD2 (6 bases). There are 15 residues in the CDR3. Germline assignment: CDR1 SEHNR and CDR2 FQNEAQ (reference sequence). Trimming cost V 5 bases and J 1 base, with 15 bases left between them. The CDR3 sequence: CASSHTGTSSYEQYF. For the CDR3, the DNA is TGTGCCAGCAGCCATACCGGGACTTCATCCTACGAGCAGTACTTC.

V and J are TRBV9 and TRBJ2-1; D not certain. The V end lost 0 bases, the J end lost 0 bases, and 4 bases lay between the germline ends. Germline CDR1 reads SGDLS; CDR2 reads YYNGEE. CDR3 length: 14 residues. CDR3 protein: CASSVAGSYNEQFF. The CDR3 nucleotides read TGTGCCAGCAGCGTAGCGGGCTCCTACAATGAGCAGTTCTTC.

This clone was observed a handful of times. The J gene is TRBJ2-5, the V gene TRBV7-2, with D tentatively TRBD1 (5 bases). Trimming cost V 5 bases and J 0 bases, with 13 bases left between them. The CDR3 covers 15 residues. Germline CDR1 SGHTA, CDR2 FQGNSA. The CDR3 DNA follows: TGTGCCAGCAGCAAGGGGTTTTTGTACCAAGAGACCCAGTACTTC. This gives the protein CASSKGFLYQETQYF.

The genes are TRBV7-6 and TRBJ2-1; D uncertain. The V gene's germline CDR1 is SGHVS and CDR2 FNYEAQ. The CDR3 runs 15 residues. V gave up 3 bases and J gave up 4 bases, with 13 bases separating them. In DNA form, the CDR3 reads TGTGCCAGCAGCTTTCGGCGGAAACAATACAATGAGCAGTTCTTC. This codes for CASSFRRKQYNEQFF.

The V and J genes are TRBV28 and TRBJ1-5; D gene uncertain. The germline CDR1 and CDR2 sequences are MDHEN and SYDVKM. The ends were cut back, 10 bases at V and 3 bases at J, with 16 bases in the middle. The CDR3 totals 14 residues. The CDR3 DNA is TGTGCCACGAAAACCCCAGGAGACAATCAGCCCCAGCATTTT. Its translation is CATKTPGDNQPQHF.

The rearrangement joins TRBV24-1 to TRBJ1-1; no firm D call. CDR1 and CDR2 from the germline V gene are KGHDR and SFDVKD. The CDR3 is 14 residues long. Trimming stripped 4 bases from V and 0 bases from J, with 8 bases between. The CDR3, as DNA: TGTGCCACCAGTGAAAACACGTTGAACACTGAAGCTTTCTTT. Its translation: CATSENTLNTEAFF.

J is TRBJ2-5 and V is TRBV5-6; no clear D gene. V was trimmed by 0 bases and J by 1 base, leaving 10 bases between them. The CDR3 spans 15 residues. Germline CDR1 reads SGHDT; CDR2 reads YYEEEE. CDR3 sequence (DNA): TGTGCCAGCAGCTTGGTCGGGCGGTTCCAAGAGACCCAGTACTTC. It is translated as CASSLVGRFQETQYF.

The chain carries TRBV7-9 and TRBJ1-2, with a tentative D call TRBD1 (5 bases). Deletions cut 6 bases from V and 4 bases from J, with 12 bases between. This CDR3 has 13 residues. Germline CDR1 SEHNR, CDR2 FQNEAQ (reference sequence). The CDR3 region has the DNA TGTGCCAGCAGTCCGGAGGGGACCTATGGCTACACCTTC. Protein product: CASSPEGTYGYTF.

The chain employs TRBV5-1 and TRBJ2-5; D could derive from TRBD1 or TRBD2 (5 bases each). Trimming removed 2 bases from V and 2 bases from J, with 10 bases in between. CDR3 length equals 14 residues. Per germline, CDR1 SGHRS and CDR2 YFSETQ. This CDR3 is CASSFTGPQETQYF. The CDR3 DNA follows: TGCGCCAGCAGCTTTACGGGGCCGCAAGAGACCCAGTACTTC.

The chain links TRBV9 to TRBJ2-2; the D gene is possibly TRBD2 (6 bases). CDR3 size: 13 residues. Per germline, CDR1 SGDLS and CDR2 YYNGEE. The germline V and J ends were trimmed by 10 bases and 0 bases, with 10 bases remaining between them. The CDR3 reads CASTSTNTGELFF. The CDR3 DNA sequence: TGTGCCTCGACTAGTACGAACACCGGGGAGCTGTTTTTT.

This chain connects TRBV5-1 to TRBJ2-1; 10 bases agree with TRBD2. This CDR3 region has 15 residues. Germline CDR1 SGHRS, CDR2 YFSETQ. V lost 4 bases, J lost 1 base, and 2 bases stayed unmatched. DNA of the CDR3: TGCGCCAGCAGCGTGACTAGCGGGTCCTACAATGAGCAGTTCTTC. It is translated as CASSVTSGSYNEQFF.

The CDR3 DNA follows: TGTGCCAGCAGCTTGGCCGAGGCCTGGAACGAGCAGTACTTC. This codes for CASSLAEAWNEQYF. The chain links TRBV5-4 to TRBJ2-7; D is undetermined. The germline V gene has CDR1 SGHNT and CDR2 YYREEE (reference sequence). CDR3 size: 14 residues. Trimming took off 0 bases at V and 5 bases at J, with 12 bases between the two ends.

The chain combines TRBV5-5 with TRBJ2-7, with D unresolved. Germline-derived CDR1 and CDR2 are SGHKS and YYEKEE (reference sequence). The length of the CDR3 is 15 residues. Trimming removed 2 bases at V and 0 bases at J, with 12 bases between. This CDR3 reads CASSFWMGGSYEQYF. DNA for the CDR3: TGTGCCAGCAGCTTTTGGATGGGCGGCTCCTACGAGCAGTACTTC.

CDR3 loop: CASRGGGKNGYTF. CDR3 DNA: TGTGCCAGCAGGGGCGGGGGGAAGAATGGCTACACCTTC. V and J are TRBV11-3 and TRBJ1-2; D is perhaps TRBD1 (5 bases). In germline, CDR1 is SGHNT, CDR2 YENEEA. Deletions cut 6 bases from V and 6 bases from J, with 14 bases between. This CDR3 contains 13 residues.

The chain uses TRBV2 and TRBJ2-1; D is unresolved. CDR1 and CDR2 from the germline V gene are SNHLY and FYNNEI. The V gene lost 5 bases and the J gene lost 5 bases, with 7 bases spanning the gap. The CDR3 consists of 12 residues. The CDR3 DNA follows: TGTGCCAGCAGTCTGAATGACAATGAGCAGTTCTTC. It yields the protein CASSLNDNEQFF.

The V and J genes are TRBV30 and TRBJ1-2; possible D gene TRBD1, 6 bases. CDR1 and CDR2 from the germline V gene are GTSNPN and SVGIG (reference sequence). V was trimmed by 5 bases and J by 14 bases, leaving 21 bases between them. This CDR3 is 12 amino acids long. The DNA for the CDR3 is TGTGCCTGGTACTCCGGGGGCAGGGTGCTTACCTTC. This codes for CAWYSGGRVLTF.

This chain uses TRBV11-3 with TRBJ1-1; D is uncertain. Trimming took off 0 bases at V and 3 bases at J, with 23 bases between the two ends. CDR3 length: 19 residues. Germline CDR1 reads SGHNT; CDR2 reads YENEEA. The CDR3 DNA reads TGTGCCAGCAGCTTAGATCTGATCTTCATGCCAGGCGGGGACACTGAAGCTTTCTTT. This gives the protein CASSLDLIFMPGGDTEAFF.

V gene TRBV2 combines with J gene TRBJ1-3, with TRBD1 matching 7 bases. The CDR3 spans 14 residues. Germline CDR1 and CDR2: SNHLY and FYNNEI. Trimming removed 6 bases from V and 2 bases from J; junction bases left unmatched: 4. CDR3 in amino acids: CASRRDRPGNTIYF. In nucleotides, the CDR3 is TGTGCCAGCAGGAGGGACAGACCTGGAAACACCATATATTTT.

The chain couples TRBV27 to TRBJ2-7; 7 positions agree with TRBD1. J gave up 2 bases and V 3 bases, and 4 bases lay outside the gene matches. This CDR3 is 14 amino acids long. Germline V gives CDR1 MNHEY, CDR2 SMNVEV (reference sequence). This CDR3 is CASSFDRVPYEQYF. CDR3 DNA: TGTGCCAGCAGTTTCGACAGGGTTCCCTACGAGCAGTACTTC.

CDR3 sequence reads: CASSSYGTGELFF. In DNA, the CDR3 is TGTGCCAGCAGCTCCTACGGGACCGGGGAGCTGTTTTTT. J is TRBJ2-2 and V is TRBV7-2; D is ambiguous. V lost 4 bases and J lost 5, with 8 bases in between. The CDR3 has 13 residues. Per germline, CDR1 SGHTA and CDR2 FQGNSA.

This rearrangement joins TRBV11-3 to TRBJ2-7, with D perhaps matching TRBD1 or TRBD2 (5 bases each). The CDR3 loop spans 15 amino acids. V lost 5 bases and J lost 1, with 15 bases in between. The germline V gene has CDR1 SGHNT and CDR2 YENEEA. CDR3 DNA: TGTGCCAGCAGCCGTTCGGGGCAGGGTTCCTACGAGCAGTACTTC. Encoded protein: CASSRSGQGSYEQYF. Combining the CDR3 with reference TRBV11-3 and TRBJ2-7 gives the whole variable domain EAGVVQSPRYKIIEKKQPVAFWCNPISGHNTLYWYLQNLGQGPELLIRYENEEAVDDSQLPKDRFSAERLKGVDSTLKIQPAELGDSAVYLCASSRSGQGSYEQYFGPGTRLTVT.

The CDR3 DNA sequence: TGTGCCAGCAGTTACCGGGACAAGAACACTGAAGCTTTCTTT. Translation gives CASSYRDKNTEAFF. The rearrangement joins TRBV6-6 to TRBJ1-1, with D tentatively TRBD1 (6 bases). The length of the CDR3 is 14 residues. V was shortened by 2 bases and J by 1 base, with 8 bases between the two germline ends. The germline CDR1 and CDR2 sequences are MNHNY and SVGAGI (reference sequence).

This rearrangement joins TRBV2 to TRBJ1-3; 10 nucleotides align to TRBD1. J was trimmed by 4 bases and V by 6 bases; bases with no gene match: 6. The length of the CDR3 is 15 residues. Germline V gives CDR1 SNHLY, CDR2 FYNNEI. CDR3 region: CASRAVGQGGNTIYF. The CDR3 DNA reads TGTGCCAGCAGAGCCGTGGGACAGGGGGGAAACACCATATATTTT.

The rearrangement links TRBV3-1 (or the pseudogene TRBV3-2) to TRBJ2-1; D perhaps matches TRBD2 (6 bases). From germline, CDR1 is LGHDT and CDR2 YNNKEL (reference sequence). Trimming cost V 3 bases and J 8 bases, with 14 bases left between them. This CDR3 comprises 14 residues. CDR3 residues: CASSQRGGIYEQFF. DNA for the CDR3: TGTGCCAGCAGCCAGAGGGGCGGGATCTATGAGCAGTTCTTC.

The chain has TRBV6-5 and TRBJ2-7; 8 bases agree with TRBD2. Trimming at V came to 6 bases and at J to 0 bases, leaving 4 bases not matched to a gene. The CDR3 consists of 14 residues. The germline V gene has CDR1 MNHEY and CDR2 SVGAGI. CDR3 DNA sequence: TGTGCCAGCAGCCTTGGACTAGCCTCCTACGAGCAGTACTTC. Translating gives CASSLGLASYEQYF.

The genes are TRBV11-1 and TRBJ2-3, with unresolved D. With 7 bases removed from V and 3 bases from J, the gap between germline ends came to 8 bases. Germline values: CDR1 SGHAT, CDR2 FQDESV (reference sequence). This CDR3 has 12 amino acids. The CDR3 coding sequence is TGTGCCAGCACCGACTCGACAGATACGCAGTATTTT. Translation: CASTDSTDTQYF. Combining the CDR3 with reference TRBV11-1 and TRBJ2-3 gives the whole variable domain EAEVAQSPRYKITEKSQAVAFWCDPISGHATLYWYRQILGQGPELLVQFQDESVVDDSQLPKDRFSAERLKGVDSTLKIQPAELGDSAMYLCASTDSTDTQYFGPGTRLTVL.

The gene calls are TRBV29-1 and TRBJ1-2; D not certain. This CDR3 contains 11 residues. Per germline, CDR1 SQVTM and CDR2 ANQGSEA. Trimming removed 4 bases at V and 7 bases at J, with 10 bases between. The CDR3 sequence is CSVGRIFGYTF. In DNA form, the CDR3 reads TGCAGCGTTGGGCGGATTTTTGGCTACACCTTC.